This TCR beta chain was observed in a study of molecular identifiers for immune sequencing clone quantification. Trimming removed 1 base from V and 4 bases from J, with 17 bases in between. CDR3 length: 17 amino acids. Germline V lookup: CDR1 LNHDA, CDR2 SQIVND (reference sequence). This clonotype was found many times. TCRdb itself ran the PCR reads through MiXCR, one entry per CDR3 protein. The table includes over 600,000 distinct CDR3 sequences, about 20% detected once. The chain links TRBV19 to TRBJ1-5; D is undetermined. This clonotype originated in a human donor in good health. Some libraries in this study had Jurkat cell RNA spiked in. The sample consisted of naive CD8+ T cells from blood, with Jurkat cell RNA spiked in. Subset defined: FACS-sorted CD8+CD4-CCR7+CD45RA+ naive T cells. The CDR3 coding sequence is TGTGCCAGTAGTATAGCCGGGGTAAAAACCGAAAATCAGCCCCAGCATTTT. Its protein product is CASSIAGVKTENQPQHF. The whole variable domain, filled in from reference TRBV19 and TRBJ1-5, reads DGGITQSPKYLFRKEGQNVTLSCEQNLNHDAMYWYRQDPGQGLRLIYYSQIVNDFQKGDIAEGYSVSREKKESFPLTVTSAQKNPTAFYLCASSIAGVKTENQPQHFGDGTRLSIL.